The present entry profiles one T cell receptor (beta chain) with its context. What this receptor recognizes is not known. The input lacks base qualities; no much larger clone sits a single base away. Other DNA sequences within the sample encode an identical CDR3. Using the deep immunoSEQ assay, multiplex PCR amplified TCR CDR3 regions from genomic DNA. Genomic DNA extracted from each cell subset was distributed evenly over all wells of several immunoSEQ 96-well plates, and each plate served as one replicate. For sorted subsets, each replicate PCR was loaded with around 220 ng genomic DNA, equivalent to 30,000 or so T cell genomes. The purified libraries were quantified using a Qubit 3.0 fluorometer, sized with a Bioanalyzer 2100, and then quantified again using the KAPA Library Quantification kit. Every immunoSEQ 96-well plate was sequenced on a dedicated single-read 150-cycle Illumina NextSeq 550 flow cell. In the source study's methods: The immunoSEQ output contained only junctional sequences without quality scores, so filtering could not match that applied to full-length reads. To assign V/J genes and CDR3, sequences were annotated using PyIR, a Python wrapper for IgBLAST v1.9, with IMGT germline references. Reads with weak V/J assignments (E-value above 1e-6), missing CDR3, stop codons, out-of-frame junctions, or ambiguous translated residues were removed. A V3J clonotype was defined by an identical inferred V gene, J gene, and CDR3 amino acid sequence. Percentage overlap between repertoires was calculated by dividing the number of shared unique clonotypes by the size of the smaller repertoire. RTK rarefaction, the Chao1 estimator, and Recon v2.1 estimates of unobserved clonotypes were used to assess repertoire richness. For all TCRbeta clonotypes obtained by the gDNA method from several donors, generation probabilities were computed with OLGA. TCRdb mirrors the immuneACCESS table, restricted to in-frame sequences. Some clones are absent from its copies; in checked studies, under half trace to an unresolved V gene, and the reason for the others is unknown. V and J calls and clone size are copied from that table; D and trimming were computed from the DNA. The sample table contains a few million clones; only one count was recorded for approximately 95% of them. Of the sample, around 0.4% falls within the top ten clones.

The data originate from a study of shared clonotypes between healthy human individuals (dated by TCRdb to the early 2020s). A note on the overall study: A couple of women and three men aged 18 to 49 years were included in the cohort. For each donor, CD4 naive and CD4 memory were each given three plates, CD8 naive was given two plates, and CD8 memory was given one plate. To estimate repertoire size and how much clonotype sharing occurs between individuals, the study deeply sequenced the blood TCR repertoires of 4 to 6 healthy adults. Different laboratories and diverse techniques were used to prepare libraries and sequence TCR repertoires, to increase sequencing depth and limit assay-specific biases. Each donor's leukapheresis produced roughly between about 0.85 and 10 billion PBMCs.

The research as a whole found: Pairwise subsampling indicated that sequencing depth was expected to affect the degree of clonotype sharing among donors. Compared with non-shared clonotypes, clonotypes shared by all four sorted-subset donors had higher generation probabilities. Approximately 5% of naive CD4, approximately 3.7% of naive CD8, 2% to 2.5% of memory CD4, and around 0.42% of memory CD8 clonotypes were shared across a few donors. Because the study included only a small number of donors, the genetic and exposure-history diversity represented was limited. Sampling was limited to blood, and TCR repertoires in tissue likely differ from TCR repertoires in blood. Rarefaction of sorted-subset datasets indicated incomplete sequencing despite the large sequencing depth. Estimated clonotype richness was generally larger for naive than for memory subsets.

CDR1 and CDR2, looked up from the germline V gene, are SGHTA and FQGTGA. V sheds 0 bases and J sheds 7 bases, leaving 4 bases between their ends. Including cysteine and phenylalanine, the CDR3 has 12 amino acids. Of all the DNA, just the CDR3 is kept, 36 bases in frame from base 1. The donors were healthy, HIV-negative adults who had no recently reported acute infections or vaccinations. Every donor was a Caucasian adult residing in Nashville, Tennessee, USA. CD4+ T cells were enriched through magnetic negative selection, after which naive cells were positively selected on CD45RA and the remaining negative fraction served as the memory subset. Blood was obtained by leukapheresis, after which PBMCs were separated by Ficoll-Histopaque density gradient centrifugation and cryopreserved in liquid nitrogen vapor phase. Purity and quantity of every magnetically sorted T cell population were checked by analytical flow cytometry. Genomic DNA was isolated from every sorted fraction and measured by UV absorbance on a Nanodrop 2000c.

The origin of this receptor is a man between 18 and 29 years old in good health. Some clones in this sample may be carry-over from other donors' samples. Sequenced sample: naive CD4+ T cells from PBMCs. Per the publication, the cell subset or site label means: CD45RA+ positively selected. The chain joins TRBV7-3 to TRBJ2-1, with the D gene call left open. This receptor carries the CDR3 CASSLTGNEQFF. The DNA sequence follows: TGTGCCAGCAGCTTAACTGGAAATGAGCAGTTCTTC.